The sequence of this TCR beta chain was determined in a study of CD8 T cells in ankylosing spondylitis. General observations from the study: Ankylosing spondylitis blood seemed to carry a telltale TCR beta motif made of under ten highly homologous variants. Clones linked to disease were reported to show significant enrichment in matched ankylosing spondylitis synovial fluid. A subset of motif variants has previously been described in the synovial fluid and blood of reactive arthritis.

This clonotype occurred many times. Its antigen is still unknown. TCRdb re-called the 5' RACE reads through MiXCR, storing one row per CDR3 protein. The sample contains about 240,000 distinct CDR3 sequences, approximately 9% of which appear only once. Germline V CDR1 and CDR2: SGHTA, FQGNSA. The germline V and J ends were trimmed by 4 bases and 7 bases, with 13 bases remaining between them. This CDR3 region has 13 residues. The sample was blood, either unsorted or a sorted T cell fraction (not recorded which). The V gene is TRBV7-2, the J gene TRBJ1-1, with unresolved D. This TCR derives from a male donor with ankylosing spondylitis or in good health (not recorded which). The CDR3 spells CASSSRGGNEAFF. The CDR3 DNA sequence: TGTGCCAGCAGCTCGCGAGGAGGGAATGAAGCTTTCTTT.